These 14 T cell receptor beta chains were sequenced from one sample in a study of blood T cell repertoires in COVID-19. Sequencing was performed with immunoSEQ multiplex PCR; in TCRdb, only in-frame clones are kept and a portion is missing. In the table there are 200,000 or so clones, almost 80% of which are singletons. The source material was peripheral blood. The receptors come from a man aged 55-75 years with active or convalescent COVID-19.

V is TRBV15 and J is TRBJ2-5, with D possibly matching TRBD1 (6 bases). Trimming took 4 bases from V and 5 from J, leaving 14 bases between them. Germline lookup yields CDR1 LNHNV and CDR2 YYDKDF (reference sequence). CDR3 length: 14 amino acids. The CDR3 bases are TGTGCCACCAGCAAAGGGGGAGAAAGGGAGACCCAGTACTTC. It codes for CATSKGGERETQYF.

This rearrangement joins TRBV3-1 (or the pseudogene TRBV3-2) to TRBJ1-4; D unresolved. Deletions cut 4 bases from V and 3 bases from J, with 15 bases between. Germline V gene lookup returns CDR1 LGHDT and CDR2 YNNKEL (reference sequence). The CDR3 length is 16 residues. CDR3 nucleotide sequence: TGTGCCAGCAGCCTTGGAGCCTCCGGGGCTAATGAAAAACTGTTTTTT. Translation: CASSLGASGANEKLFF.

This rearrangement joins TRBV9 to TRBJ1-1; TRBD1 agrees at 8 bases. Germline trimming cut 0 bases from V and 1 base from J; bases unmatched to any gene: 2. Germline V gene lookup returns CDR1 SGDLS and CDR2 YYNGEE. The length of the CDR3 is 15 residues. The CDR3 bases are TGTGCCAGCAGCGTAGGGACAGGGAGGAACACTGAAGCTTTCTTT. Translating gives CASSVGTGRNTEAFF.

DNA for the CDR3: TGTGCCTGGTGCCAGCCAGGGACAGGGGGCCACGAGCAGTACTTC. Protein product: CAWCQPGTGGHEQYF. The J gene is TRBJ2-7, the V gene TRBV30, with 12 bases matching TRBD1. From germline, CDR1 is GTSNPN and CDR2 SVGIG (reference sequence). The J segment lost 5 bases and the V segment lost 5 bases, leaving 10 bases of the junction unmatched. The CDR3 has 15 amino acids. The complete variable domain, with remaining parts taken from reference TRBV30 and TRBJ2-7, reads SQTIHQWPATLVQPVGSPLSLECTVEGTSNPNLYWYRQAAGRGLQLLFYSVGIGQISSEVPQNLSASRPQDRQFILSSKKLLLSDSGFYLCAWCQPGTGGHEQYFGPGTRLTVT.

This chain joins TRBV18 and TRBJ2-5; TRBD2 agrees at 9 bases. Germline CDR1 reads KGHSH; CDR2 reads LQKENI. There are 15 residues in the CDR3. V was pared by 3 bases and J by 3 bases, with 5 bases of the junction left unmatched. The DNA for the CDR3 is TGTGCCAGCTCACCGCCCGGGACTAGCAAAGAGACCCAGTACTTC. This encodes CASSPPGTSKETQYF.

This clone was detected only a few times. J is TRBJ1-1 and V is TRBV10-3; D not certain. CDR3 length: 14 residues. The V end was cut by 0 bases, the J end by 0 bases, with 5 bases between. Germline V gives CDR1 ENHRY, CDR2 SYGVKD. CDR3 DNA: TGTGCCATCAGTGAGTCCACGGTGAACACTGAAGCTTTCTTT. This codes for CAISESTVNTEAFF.

The rearrangement joins TRBV6-4 to TRBJ1-6; 10 nucleotides align to TRBD1. This CDR3 has 15 residues. Germline V gives CDR1 MRHNA, CDR2 SNTAGT. J was trimmed by 8 bases and V by 5 bases; bases with no gene match: 6. The CDR3 loop is CASSFTGTGDSPLHF. The CDR3 region has the DNA TGTGCCAGCAGTTTCACCGGGACAGGGGATTCACCCCTCCACTTT.

This chain connects TRBV7-3 to TRBJ1-2; 9 nucleotides agree with TRBD1. V lost 2 bases to trimming and J lost 8 bases; unmatched junction nucleotides: 12. Germline V lookup: CDR1 SGHTA, CDR2 FQGTGA. This CDR3 is 16 amino acids long. The CDR3 coding sequence is TGTGCCAGCAGCTTACGTGGGGTAACAGGGGGCGAGGGCTACACCTTC. This sequence encodes CASSLRGVTGGEGYTF.

The genes are TRBV7-2 and TRBJ2-7; a possible D gene is TRBD2 (6 bases). Germline lookup yields CDR1 SGHTA and CDR2 FQGNSA. Trimming took off 5 bases at V and 6 bases at J, with 20 bases between the two ends. The CDR3 loop spans 15 amino acids. CDR3 protein: CASSPGSEPAGEQYF. CDR3 sequence (DNA): TGTGCCAGCAGCCCCGGGTCGGAGCCAGCGGGCGAGCAGTACTTC.

This rearrangement joins TRBV27 to TRBJ1-2; D is possibly TRBD1 (5 bases). This CDR3 has 12 residues. Trimming pared 5 bases from V and 6 bases from J, leaving 10 bases between. The germline V gene encodes CDR1 MNHEY and CDR2 SMNVEV (reference sequence). The CDR3 region has the DNA TGTGCCAGCAGTACAGCGGGGGATGGCTACACCTTC. This encodes CASSTAGDGYTF.

This clone has a handful of counts. This chain connects TRBV2 to TRBJ2-5; 10 nucleotides agree with TRBD1. The CDR3 is 15 residues long. Germline V gene lookup returns CDR1 SNHLY and CDR2 FYNNEI. After removal of 7 bases from V and 5 bases from J, the junction contained 10 bases not matched to a gene. The CDR3 sequence: CASNQDGTGDETQYF. CDR3 DNA sequence: TGTGCCAGCAATCAAGATGGGACAGGGGATGAGACCCAGTACTTC.

In its sample, this clone was seen once. The rearrangement links TRBV27 to TRBJ1-1; D is uncertain. V dropped 6 bases and J dropped 1 base, with 18 bases sitting between them. CDR1 is MNHEY, CDR2 SMNVEV, per germline (reference sequence). The CDR3 is made up of 16 amino acids. CDR3 amino acids: CASSSGWARGNTEAFF. CDR3 nucleotide sequence: TGTGCCAGCAGCTCTGGGTGGGCACGGGGGAACACTGAAGCTTTCTTT.

The rearrangement links TRBV10-3 to TRBJ2-1; D not resolved. The CDR3 has 11 amino acids. Trimming took off 3 bases at V and 7 bases at J, with 4 bases between the two ends. Looked up from germline, CDR1 is ENHRY and CDR2 is SYGVKD. The CDR3 sequence: CAISDTNEQFF. The CDR3 nucleotides are TGTGCCATCAGTGACACTAATGAGCAGTTCTTC.

This chain uses TRBV5-8 with TRBJ2-5; tentatively, D is TRBD2 (5 bases). The germline V gene has CDR1 SGHTS and CDR2 YDEGEE. V was pared by 2 bases and J by 5 bases, with 25 bases between. The CDR3 is made up of 18 amino acids. CDR3 residues: CASSFGDAYWTPGETQYF. In nucleotides, the CDR3 is TGTGCCAGCAGCTTTGGAGATGCCTACTGGACTCCCGGGGAGACCCAGTACTTC.